One and the same sample provided the 3 T cell receptor beta chains below, sequenced in a study of STAT3 mutations in large granular lymphocyte leukemia (dated by TCRdb to between 2017 and 2020). The library was obtained by the immunoSEQ multiplex PCR assay. This is the immuneACCESS table as TCRdb keeps it, with only in-frame sequences that have V and J called. A part of the clones is gone; compared with another copy, unresolved V genes explain less than half, and the rest is unexplained. This sample is represented by about 13,000 clones; about 88% of them were singletons. Of the sample, 10% to 15% is held by the ten largest clones. Antigen specificity for these receptors is unknown. The research as a whole found: Every T-LGLL patient showed at least one immunodominant TCRbeta clonotype, and about half showed multiple immunodominant subclonotypes.

The sequenced sample consisted of PBMCs. The receptors originated from a human donor with T large granular lymphocyte leukemia. Some clones in this sample may be carry-over from other donors' samples.

This chain connects TRBV6-1 to TRBJ1-5; D gene ambiguous. The CDR3 is made up of 14 amino acids. Germline V lookup: CDR1 MNHNS, CDR2 SASEGT. V shed 7 bases and J shed 7 bases, with 17 bases lying between them. The CDR3 loop reads CASNPPVGWQPQHF. The CDR3 region has the DNA TGTGCCAGCAACCCGCCGGTGGGGTGGCAGCCCCAGCATTTT.

The V gene is TRBV6-6, the J gene TRBJ2-5; D gene uncertain. Germline V CDR1 and CDR2: MNHNY, SVGAGI (reference sequence). The CDR3 is 13 residues long. Deletions cut 9 bases from V and 0 bases from J, with 11 bases between. The CDR3 is CASLGANQETQYF. The CDR3 region has the DNA TGTGCCAGTCTCGGAGCCAACCAAGAGACCCAGTACTTC.

The rearrangement links TRBV5-1 to TRBJ1-1; TRBD1 agrees at 7 bases. V lost 4 bases, J lost 1 base, and 4 bases stayed unmatched. The CDR3 totals 14 residues. Germline-derived CDR1 and CDR2 are SGHRS and YFSETQ. The DNA for the CDR3 is TGCGCCAGCAGCACTGGGACAGCGAACACTGAAGCTTTCTTT. Protein sequence: CASSTGTANTEAFF.